These 19 T cell receptor beta chains came from one sample sequenced in a study of blood T cells in healthy people across ages. The authors ran a second PCR of roughly 6 to 12 cycles using a sample-barcoded 5' primer and a J-beta primer mix. TCRdb used MiXCR to reprocess the 5' RACE reads, holding one entry per CDR3 protein. The sample holds around 700,000 distinct CDR3 sequences, around 25% seen once. These same records also appear under a second study, on T cells of mothers and their children.

Sequenced material: blood. These receptors all come from a boy between 5 and 17 years old in good health.

V gene TRBV5-1 combines with J gene TRBJ2-5, with unresolved D. Trimming took 0 bases from V and 2 from J, leaving 11 bases between them. The CDR3 has 15 residues. Germline CDR1 SGHRS, CDR2 YFSETQ. In DNA, the CDR3 is TGCGCCAGCAGCTTGGAGGGAAACGCACAAGAGACCCAGTACTTC. Translation: CASSLEGNAQETQYF.

This clonotype was seen only a few times. V and J are TRBV12-3 or TRBV12-4 and TRBJ2-5; D remains ambiguous. The CDR3 runs 15 residues. V lost 6 bases, J lost 3 bases, and 17 bases lay in between. In DNA form, the CDR3 reads TGTGCCAGCAGCCAAACTAAACTACGAGAAGAGACCCAGTACTTC. Translated, it gives CASSQTKLREETQYF.

The chain joins TRBV20-1 to TRBJ2-3, with 9 positions matching TRBD2. Germline V gene sequence: CDR1 DFQATT, CDR2 SNEGSKA (reference sequence). V trimming: 6 bases; J trimming: 3 bases; junction bases outside the gene matches: 7. This CDR3 spans 14 amino acids. The CDR3 DNA reads TGCAGTGCGCGAGCGGGAGGCTCAACAGATACGCAGTATTTT. It translates to CSARAGGSTDTQYF.

This rearrangement joins TRBV6-1 to TRBJ2-5, with 9 bases fitting TRBD2. V trimming: 5 bases; J trimming: 1 base; junction bases outside the gene matches: 8. Germline assignment: CDR1 MNHNS and CDR2 SASEGT. The CDR3 consists of 16 residues. CDR3 sequence reads: CASSLGGGGAQETQYF. CDR3 bases: TGTGCCAGCAGTTTGGGGGGCGGGGGGGCCCAAGAGACCCAGTACTTC.

The chain has TRBV5-6 and TRBJ1-5; 10 bases are shared with TRBD1. CDR3 length equals 19 residues. CDR1 is SGHDT, CDR2 YYEEEE, per germline. With 0 bases clipped from V and 1 base from J, the junction kept 10 bases outside the gene matches. Written as DNA, the CDR3 is TGTGCCAGCAGCTTGGCGACCGGGACAGGGGCTTTCAGCAATCAGCCCCAGCATTTT. It yields the protein CASSLATGTGAFSNQPQHF.

The chain employs TRBV12-3 or TRBV12-4 and TRBJ2-5, with TRBD1 matching over 7 bases. The end of the DNA aligns better with TRBJ2-7, so the J call may be wrong. The CDR3 has 15 residues. This chain's CDR3 is CASSPRTGSLYEQYF. In DNA, the CDR3 is TGTGCCAGCAGTCCCCGGACAGGTTCCCTCTACGAGCAGTACTTC.

J is TRBJ2-1 and V is TRBV7-2, with D perhaps matching TRBD2 (7 bases). This CDR3 comprises 15 residues. Trimming pared 2 bases from V and 6 bases from J, leaving 14 bases between. Germline V CDR1 and CDR2: SGHTA, FQGNSA. CDR3 region: CASSLRGARLNEQFF. CDR3 nucleotide sequence: TGTGCCAGCAGCTTACGGGGGGCGCGTCTCAATGAGCAGTTCTTC.

This clonotype was detected only a few times. The rearrangement joins TRBV6-6 to TRBJ2-7, with TRBD1 matching 7 bases. Germline V gene lookup returns CDR1 MNHNY and CDR2 SVGAGI (reference sequence). This CDR3 contains 15 residues. V gave up 2 bases and J gave up 0 bases; unmatched junction bases: 4. Here the CDR3 reads CASSYRGPSSYEQYF. CDR3 DNA: TGTGCCAGCAGTTACAGGGGGCCTTCCTCCTACGAGCAGTACTTC.

This clonotype was seen more than once but under ten times. This chain uses TRBV25-1 with TRBJ2-7, with D perhaps TRBD1 (5 bases). Per germline, CDR1 MGHDK and CDR2 SYGVNS. Trimming shortened V by 1 base and J by 7 bases, and 11 bases separated the two germline ends. This CDR3 has 13 residues. CDR3 residues: CASSESGFVEQYF. As DNA, the CDR3 is TGTGCCAGCAGTGAATCAGGGTTCGTGGAGCAGTACTTC.

This clonotype occurred a few times. The chain uses TRBV20-1 and TRBJ2-1, with D perhaps being TRBD1 or TRBD2 (5 bases each). Germline-derived CDR1 and CDR2 are DFQATT and SNEGSKA (reference sequence). This CDR3 contains 13 residues. V shed 7 bases and J shed 5 bases, with 15 bases lying between them. CDR3 coding DNA: TGCAGTGTGTATTTGGGGACCCACAATGAGCAGTTCTTC. Translated: CSVYLGTHNEQFF.

This clonotype came up many times. This sequence joins TRBV29-1 and TRBJ2-4; D gene uncertain. The V end lost 4 bases, the J end lost 6 bases, and 19 bases lay between the germline ends. Per the germline V gene, CDR1 is SQVTM and CDR2 is ANQGSEA. The CDR3 is 15 residues long. Here the CDR3 reads CSVVIYKPWVNIQYF. CDR3 sequence (DNA): TGCAGCGTTGTCATTTATAAACCCTGGGTAAACATTCAGTACTTC.

CDR3 loop: CASSHVPADSGNTIYF. CDR3 DNA sequence: TGTGCCAGCAGCCACGTCCCGGCAGACTCTGGAAACACCATATATTTT. The chain recombines TRBV3-1 with TRBJ1-3, with no clear D. CDR1 and CDR2 (germline): LGHDT, YNNKEL (reference sequence). CDR3 length equals 16 residues. V shed 3 bases and J shed 0 bases, with 12 bases lying between them.

The chain combines TRBV27 with TRBJ1-1, with D uncertain. V lost 6 bases and J 3 bases, leaving 17 bases between the germline ends. CDR1 and CDR2 from the germline V gene are MNHEY and SMNVEV (reference sequence). The CDR3 contains 15 residues. CDR3 amino acids: CASRKELGLDTEAFF. CDR3 DNA: TGTGCCAGCAGGAAGGAGTTGGGGTTGGACACTGAAGCTTTCTTT.

This clonotype was observed a handful of times. This chain joins TRBV28 and TRBJ2-2; D gene uncertain. From germline, CDR1 is MDHEN and CDR2 SYDVKM. The CDR3 length is 15 residues. Trimming shortened V by 6 bases and J by 3 bases, and 14 bases separated the two germline ends. The CDR3 region is CASSESLGYTGELFF. CDR3 sequence (DNA): TGTGCCAGCAGCGAAAGCCTGGGGTACACCGGGGAGCTGTTTTTT. The variable domain in full, with the rest retrieved from reference TRBV28 and TRBJ2-2, is DVKVTQSSRYLVKRTGEKVFLECVQDMDHENMFWYRQDPGLGLRLIYFSYDVKMKEKGDIPEGYSVSREKKERFSLILESASTNQTSMYLCASSESLGYTGELFFGEGSRLTVL.

The V gene is TRBV20-1, the J gene TRBJ1-1; no firm D call. Germline V CDR1 and CDR2: DFQATT, SNEGSKA (reference sequence). V gave up 3 bases and J gave up 2 bases, with 13 bases separating them. The CDR3 spans 14 residues. CDR3: CSASGPGINTEAFF. CDR3 DNA sequence: TGCAGTGCTAGCGGTCCCGGGATAAACACTGAAGCTTTCTTT.

The rearrangement links TRBV6-1 to TRBJ2-3, with a weak D call TRBD2 (6 bases). CDR3 length: 15 residues. V was pared by 2 bases and J by 3 bases, with 12 bases between. Germline CDR1 MNHNS, CDR2 SASEGT. The DNA for the CDR3 is TGTGCCAGCAGTGAAAGCGGGTTCGAAACAGATACGCAGTATTTT. Protein sequence: CASSESGFETDTQYF.

Concerning this clonotype: It is likely a read error, because the conserved phenylalanine at the end of the CDR3 is missing. The V gene is TRBV20-1, the J gene TRBJ2-3; D not certain. This CDR3 has 12 residues. Germline V CDR1 and CDR2: DFQATT, SNEGSKA (reference sequence). The CDR3 nucleotides read TGCAGCCTAGGAGATCTCACAGATACGCAGTATCTT. This gives the protein CSLGDLTDTQYL.

This clonotype was counted between two and nine times. The chain employs TRBV28 and TRBJ2-4; D possibly corresponds to TRBD2 (5 bases). Trimming cost V 5 bases and J 0 bases, with 11 bases left between them. This CDR3 is built from 15 residues. CDR1 MDHEN and CDR2 SYDVKM come from the germline V gene. CDR3 nucleotide sequence: TGTGCCAGCAGTGGCGGAGGACCAGCCAAAAACATTCAGTACTTC. Translated: CASSGGGPAKNIQYF.

This clonotype showed up just a few times. The chain combines TRBV7-9 with TRBJ2-3, with D unclear. Germline loops: CDR1 SEHNR, CDR2 FQNEAQ (reference sequence). Between the trimmed V and J ends, which lost 6 bases and 2 bases, there was a span of 15 bases. The length of the CDR3 is 15 residues. The CDR3 region is CASSFNQDYTDTQYF. The CDR3 DNA reads as TGTGCCAGCAGTTTTAATCAGGATTACACAGATACGCAGTATTTT.